A single sample is the source of the 9 T cell receptor beta chains below, sequenced in a study of blood T cell repertoires in COVID-19. TCRdb's copy holds only in-frame clones and misses some; the assay was immunoSEQ multiplex PCR. The data hold some 300,000 clones, with 85% observed a single time. Sequenced: peripheral blood. Receptors originate from a woman aged 45-65 years with active or convalescent COVID-19.

The V gene is TRBV9, the J gene TRBJ2-3; 7 nucleotides agree with TRBD2. The V gene's germline CDR1 is SGDLS and CDR2 YYNGEE. The length of the CDR3 is 14 residues. J lost 0 bases, V lost 7 bases, and 5 bases had no gene match. The CDR3 coding sequence is TGTGCCAGCGCCTTAGCGGGTAGCACAGATACGCAGTATTTT. Its protein product is CASALAGSTDTQYF.

The chain has TRBV18 and TRBJ2-7; 7 bases are a match to TRBD1. The CDR3 totals 13 residues. The ends lost 5 bases at V and 1 base at J; junction bases unmatched: 2. The germline V gene encodes CDR1 KGHSH and CDR2 LQKENI. The CDR3 sequence: CASSSGQSYEQYF. The CDR3 nucleotides are TGTGCCAGCTCATCGGGACAGTCCTACGAGCAGTACTTC.

V usage is TRBV5-1 and J usage is TRBJ1-1; D is possibly TRBD1 (5 bases). Germline assignment: CDR1 SGHRS and CDR2 YFSETQ. Trimming stripped 0 bases from V and 1 base from J, with 7 bases between. This CDR3 is built from 14 residues. The DNA for the CDR3 is TGCGCCAGCAGCTTGGACAGGCCGAACACTGAAGCTTTCTTT. This codes for CASSLDRPNTEAFF.

V gene TRBV11-2 combines with J gene TRBJ1-3; a possible D gene is TRBD1 (5 bases). Germline CDR1 reads SGHAT; CDR2 reads FQNNGV. The CDR3 is made up of 16 amino acids. Deletions cut 5 bases from V and 4 bases from J, with 18 bases between. CDR3 in amino acids: CASSRRPGTEGNTIYF. CDR3 bases: TGTGCCAGCAGCCGACGACCCGGGACTGAAGGAAACACCATATATTTT. The full variable domain, completed using reference TRBV11-2 and TRBJ1-3, is EAGVAQSPRYKIIEKRQSVAFWCNPISGHATLYWYQQILGQGPKLLIQFQNNGVVDDSQLPKDRFSAERLKGVDSTLKIQPAKLEDSAVYLCASSRRPGTEGNTIYFGEGSWLTVV.

The gene calls are TRBV4-1 and TRBJ2-7; perhaps TRBD2 as D (5 bases). Germline V gene lookup returns CDR1 MGHRA and CDR2 YSYEKL. V shed 5 bases and J shed 5 bases, with 10 bases lying between them. CDR3 length: 12 amino acids. CDR3 nucleotide sequence: TGCGCCAGCAGCTCGGACTTCAACGAGCAGTACTTC. Its translation: CASSSDFNEQYF.

The chain uses TRBV5-8 and TRBJ1-3; TRBD1 matches at 9 bases. In germline, CDR1 is SGHTS, CDR2 YDEGEE. The trim removed 4 bases at V and 8 bases at J, leaving 7 bases unmatched. CDR3 size: 14 residues. For the CDR3, the DNA is TGTGCCAGCAGCATAGGACAGGGGTCAGACACCATATATTTT. It translates to CASSIGQGSDTIYF.

This clone was counted a single time. This chain joins TRBV6-5 and TRBJ1-5; 7 nucleotides agree with TRBD1. The germline gives CDR1 MNHEY, CDR2 SVGAGI. The V gene end was trimmed by 10 bases and the J gene end by 7 bases; junction bases not matched to a gene: 10. The CDR3 consists of 13 residues. In DNA form, the CDR3 reads TGTGCCACCCAGAGACAGGGAGGCCAGCCCCAGCATTTT. This codes for CATQRQGGQPQHF.

As for this clone: No DNA is shown, since the ends of the CDR3 on it are uncertain; the CDR3 is the one TCRdb lists. The CDR3 loop reads CTSSLVGRGNTEAFF. The chain uses TRBV1 and TRBJ1-1. TRBV1 is labeled a pseudogene. The CDR3 is 15 residues long, ends included.

This clone is a singleton in its sample. The V and J genes are TRBV2 and TRBJ2-7; 8 nucleotides align to TRBD1. The CDR3 consists of 14 residues. Germline values: CDR1 SNHLY, CDR2 FYNNEI. Germline trimming cut 3 bases from V and 5 bases from J; bases unmatched to any gene: 6. The chain's CDR3 is CASSEGQVGHEQYF. The DNA of the CDR3 is TGTGCCAGCAGTGAGGGACAGGTGGGCCACGAGCAGTACTTC.